This is a list of T cell receptor beta chains from one sample in a study of cytomegalovirus exposure and HLA in healthy donors. Repertoires were generated with immunoSEQ multiplex PCR, while TCRdb's copy carries only in-frame clones and drops some. The table shows 80,000 to 95,000 clones, with 95% to 97% occurring only once. Sequenced material: PBMCs. These receptors originate from a woman between 18 and 29 years old in good health and CMV-seronegative. The CDR3 runs from the conserved cysteine through the conserved F or W. D genes are given only for firm matches. The listing skips clone size in some rows; elsewhere it reads once, few, many or a size class.

v_call: TRBV11-3
clone_size: .
j_call: TRBJ1-1
d_call: TRBD1
cdr3_nt: TGTGCCAGCAGCTTACGCAGGGGGTCTATGAACACTGAAGCTTTCTTT
cdr3_aa: CASSLRRGSMNTEAFF

v_call: TRBV27
clone_size: .
j_call: TRBJ2-7
d_call: TRBD2
cdr3_nt: TGTGCCAGCAGTGGGACTAGCGGGAGGGAAAACTACGAGCAGTACTTC
cdr3_aa: CASSGTSGRENYEQYF

v_call: TRBV28
clone_size: .
j_call: TRBJ2-7
d_call: .
cdr3_nt: TGTGCCAGCGGCGGGCAGGGGAATGTTGACGAGCAGTACTTC
cdr3_aa: CASGGQGNVDEQYF

v_call: TRBV5-1
clone_size: .
j_call: TRBJ2-4
d_call: .
cdr3_nt: TGCGCCAGCAGTTTCGGGATAGACAAAAACATTCAGTACTTC
cdr3_aa: CASSFGIDKNIQYF

v_call: TRBV5-8
clone_size: .
j_call: TRBJ2-1
d_call: TRBD1
cdr3_nt: TGTGCCAGCAGCGCGACAGGGGAAATAAATGAGCAGTTCTTC
cdr3_aa: CASSATGEINEQFF

v_call: TRBV7-2
clone_size: .
j_call: TRBJ1-2
d_call: .
cdr3_nt: TGTGCCAGCAGCCAGCGGCCGGGGGAATATGGCTACACCTTC
cdr3_aa: CASSQRPGEYGYTF

v_call: TRBV15
clone_size: .
j_call: TRBJ2-1
d_call: .
cdr3_nt: TGTGCCACCAGCAGACCCGGTTTTAGCATCCCAACGGGGAACAATGAGCAGTTCTTC
cdr3_aa: CATSRPGFSIPTGNNEQFF

v_call: TRBV18
clone_size: .
j_call: TRBJ1-4
d_call: .
cdr3_nt: TGTGCCAGCTCACCTGCTCGGAGAAATGAAAAACTGTTTTTT
cdr3_aa: CASSPARRNEKLFF

v_call: TRBV28
clone_size: .
j_call: TRBJ1-4
d_call: TRBD1
cdr3_nt: TGTGCCAGCAGCTTACTTGGGACAGTTGAAAAACTGTTTTTT
cdr3_aa: CASSLLGTVEKLFF

v_call: TRBV10-3
clone_size: .
j_call: TRBJ2-2
d_call: TRBD1
cdr3_nt: TGTGCCATCAGTGGACAGGGGGGCACCGGGGAGCTGTTTTTT
cdr3_aa: CAISGQGGTGELFF

v_call: TRBV13
clone_size: .
j_call: TRBJ1-1
d_call: .
cdr3_nt: TGTGCCAGCAGCTTAGGGAGGGTGAGGACTGAAGCTTTCTTT
cdr3_aa: CASSLGRVRTEAFF

v_call: TRBV6-6
clone_size: .
j_call: TRBJ2-1
d_call: .
cdr3_nt: TGTGCCAGCTTTCGGCCAGGGGAAAACAATGAGCAGTTCTTC
cdr3_aa: CASFRPGENNEQFF

v_call: TRBV7-2
clone_size: .
j_call: TRBJ2-1
d_call: .
cdr3_nt: TGTGCCAGCAGCTTAGATACCGGGAGTTCCTACAATGAGCAGTTCTTC
cdr3_aa: CASSLDTGSSYNEQFF

v_call: TRBV6-5
clone_size: .
j_call: TRBJ2-5
d_call: .
cdr3_nt: TGTGCCAGCAGTTACTCGGTGGATAGTCTAGCCCAGTACTTC
cdr3_aa: CASSYSVDSLAQYF

v_call: TRBV12-5
clone_size: .
j_call: TRBJ2-3
d_call: TRBD1
cdr3_nt: TGTGCTAGTGGTTTCACCCAAGGGGGCCGGAACACAGATACGCAGTATTTT
cdr3_aa: CASGFTQGGRNTDTQYF

v_call: TRBV6-1
clone_size: .
j_call: TRBJ1-2
d_call: TRBD1
cdr3_nt: TGTGCCGCGGACAGGGATCCTTCGGATGGCTACACCTTC
cdr3_aa: CAADRDPSDGYTF

v_call: TRBV19
clone_size: .
j_call: TRBJ2-5
d_call: TRBD2
cdr3_nt: TGTGCCAGTAGGCGGGAGGGGTCCGGAGAGACCCAGTACTTC
cdr3_aa: CASRREGSGETQYF

v_call: TRBV10-1
clone_size: once
j_call: TRBJ2-7
d_call: .
cdr3_nt: TGCGCCAGCAGTGATGCGGTCAAGGGGGGGGAGCAGTACTTC
cdr3_aa: CASSDAVKGGEQYF

v_call: TRBV30
clone_size: .
j_call: TRBJ2-5
d_call: .
cdr3_nt: TGTGCCTGGGGGAGAGGAATACAAGAGACCCAGTACTTC
cdr3_aa: CAWGRGIQETQYF

v_call: TRBV19
clone_size: .
j_call: TRBJ1-1
d_call: TRBD1
cdr3_nt: TGTGCCAGTAGTATAGTCCCAGGGGGCTACACTGAAGCTTTCTTT
cdr3_aa: CASSIVPGGYTEAFF

v_call: TRBV20-1
clone_size: .
j_call: TRBJ2-1
d_call: .
cdr3_nt: TGCAGTGGGACAGACTACAATGAGCAGTTCTTC
cdr3_aa: CSGTDYNEQFF

v_call: TRBV25-1
clone_size: .
j_call: TRBJ2-3
d_call: .
cdr3_nt: TGTGCCAGCAGTGAGGAACAGGAAGGAGATACGCAGTATTTT
cdr3_aa: CASSEEQEGDTQYF

v_call: TRBV5-4
clone_size: .
j_call: TRBJ1-3
d_call: TRBD1
cdr3_nt: TGTGCCAGCAGCGCGGACAGGGTGGTTTCTGGAAACACCATATATTTT
cdr3_aa: CASSADRVVSGNTIYF

v_call: TRBV5-1
clone_size: .
j_call: TRBJ2-4
d_call: TRBD1
cdr3_nt: TGCGCCAGCAGCAGCGGGACAGGGGGCCCCAACATTCAGTACTTC
cdr3_aa: CASSSGTGGPNIQYF

v_call: TRBV28
clone_size: .
j_call: TRBJ1-1
d_call: .
cdr3_nt: TGTGCCAGCAGCATGCGATTATCGAACACTGAAGCTTTCTTT
cdr3_aa: CASSMRLSNTEAFF

v_call: TRBV6-1
clone_size: .
j_call: TRBJ1-1
d_call: .
cdr3_nt: TGTGCCAGCACCCCAACTAACGGGGGTAGGACTGAAGCTTTCTTT
cdr3_aa: CASTPTNGGRTEAFF

v_call: TRBV25-1
clone_size: once
j_call: TRBJ2-7
d_call: .
cdr3_nt: TGTGCCAGCAGTGCGACCGAGGGAGTTTCTCGGCTCGAGCAGTACTTC
cdr3_aa: CASSATEGVSRLEQYF

v_call: TRBV27
clone_size: .
j_call: TRBJ2-1
d_call: .
cdr3_nt: TGTGCCAGCAGTTTATTAGGGGATGAGCAGTTCTTC
cdr3_aa: CASSLLGDEQFF

v_call: TRBV7-9
clone_size: .
j_call: TRBJ1-1
d_call: TRBD1
cdr3_nt: TGTGCCAGCAGCTTAGAGGGGGCAGGGCGTGGGACTGAAGCTTTCTTT
cdr3_aa: CASSLEGAGRGTEAFF

v_call: TRBV9
clone_size: .
j_call: TRBJ1-3
d_call: TRBD1
cdr3_nt: TGTGCCAGCAGCGTAGGACAGGGTGAGGCTGGAAACACCATATATTTT
cdr3_aa: CASSVGQGEAGNTIYF

v_call: TRBV6-4
clone_size: .
j_call: TRBJ2-1
d_call: .
cdr3_nt: TGTGCCAGCAGTGACACCTACTCCAGCGGCCCGGCGTACAATGAGCAGTTCTTC
cdr3_aa: CASSDTYSSGPAYNEQFF

v_call: TRBV5-4
clone_size: .
j_call: TRBJ2-1
d_call: TRBD2
cdr3_nt: TGTGCCAGCAGCCCGGGACTAGCGGGAGAGGGCAATGAGCAGTTCTTC
cdr3_aa: CASSPGLAGEGNEQFF

v_call: TRBV4-1
clone_size: .
j_call: TRBJ2-7
d_call: TRBD1
cdr3_nt: TGCGCCAGCAGCCGTTCAAGACAGGGGGCGGGTTACGAGCAGTACTTC
cdr3_aa: CASSRSRQGAGYEQYF

v_call: TRBV19
clone_size: .
j_call: TRBJ2-1
d_call: .
cdr3_nt: TGTGCCAGTAGTAGGGGGGATGAGCAGTTCTTC
cdr3_aa: CASSRGDEQFF

v_call: TRBV28
clone_size: .
j_call: TRBJ2-1
d_call: TRBD1
cdr3_nt: TGTGCCAGCACCCCTGGGACAGGGGTTCCTGAGCAGTTCTTC
cdr3_aa: CASTPGTGVPEQFF

v_call: TRBV6-1
clone_size: .
j_call: TRBJ1-1
d_call: TRBD1
cdr3_nt: TGTGCCAGCAGCCGGACAGGGCTAGGGGTCACTGAAGCTTTCTTT
cdr3_aa: CASSRTGLGVTEAFF

v_call: TRBV6-5
clone_size: .
j_call: TRBJ1-5
d_call: TRBD1
cdr3_nt: TGTGCCAGCAGTAGGGGACAGGGCAATCAGCCCCAGCATTTT
cdr3_aa: CASSRGQGNQPQHF

v_call: TRBV27
clone_size: once
j_call: TRBJ2-3
d_call: TRBD1
cdr3_nt: TGTGCCAGCGGCAGGGGGCGCGGCACAGATACGCAGTATTTT
cdr3_aa: CASGRGRGTDTQYF

v_call: TRBV10-3
clone_size: .
j_call: TRBJ2-7
d_call: .
cdr3_nt: TGTGCCATCCGGGATTCCTCCTACGAGCAGTACTTC
cdr3_aa: CAIRDSSYEQYF

v_call: TRBV28
clone_size: medium-sized
j_call: TRBJ2-2
d_call: TRBD1
cdr3_nt: TGTGCCAGCAGTTGGACAGGGATCGGGCGTGACACCGGGGAGCTGTTTTTT
cdr3_aa: CASSWTGIGRDTGELFF

v_call: TRBV7-2
clone_size: .
j_call: TRBJ1-5
d_call: .
cdr3_nt: TGTGCCAGCAGCCCTAAGACAGGTGCTAATCAGCCCCAGCATTTT
cdr3_aa: CASSPKTGANQPQHF

v_call: TRBV29-1
clone_size: .
j_call: TRBJ2-7
d_call: TRBD1
cdr3_nt: TGCAGCGTCGCCGCAGGGGGCTGGTCCTACGAGCAGTACTTC
cdr3_aa: CSVAAGGWSYEQYF

v_call: TRBV9
clone_size: .
j_call: TRBJ2-1
d_call: .
cdr3_nt: TGTGCCAGCAGCGTAGAATGGTGGTCGGGGCAGTTCTTC
cdr3_aa: CASSVEWWSGQFF

v_call: TRBV11-2
clone_size: .
j_call: TRBJ2-2
d_call: .
cdr3_nt: TGTGCCAGCAGCTTAGCTTTCGGGCAGGGAAGAGCCGGGGAGCTGTTTTTT
cdr3_aa: CASSLAFGQGRAGELFF

v_call: TRBV6-5
clone_size: .
j_call: TRBJ1-2
d_call: TRBD1
cdr3_nt: TGTGCCAGCAGTTACTGGCCAGGGGGCAACTATGGCTACACCTTC
cdr3_aa: CASSYWPGGNYGYTF

v_call: TRBV2
clone_size: .
j_call: TRBJ2-7
d_call: .
cdr3_nt: TGTGCCAGCAGTGCATCCGAGTTAGGGAGTTACGAGCAGTACTTC
cdr3_aa: CASSASELGSYEQYF

v_call: TRBV5-1
clone_size: .
j_call: TRBJ2-7
d_call: .
cdr3_nt: TGCGCCAGCAGCCCCCGTGAAGCGGGCTCTACGGAGCAGTACTTC
cdr3_aa: CASSPREAGSTEQYF

v_call: TRBV11-3
clone_size: .
j_call: TRBJ2-3
d_call: .
cdr3_nt: TGTGCCAGCAGCTTAGGGGGAGTGCTCACAGATACGCAGTATTTT
cdr3_aa: CASSLGGVLTDTQYF

v_call: TRBV30
clone_size: .
j_call: TRBJ2-1
d_call: TRBD2
cdr3_nt: TGTGCCTGGACCGCGGGACTAGCGACCAGTGAGCAGTTCTTC
cdr3_aa: CAWTAGLATSEQFF

v_call: TRBV11-3
clone_size: .
j_call: TRBJ2-2
d_call: .
cdr3_nt: TGTGCCAGCAGCTCAGGAGGCCAGCTAGGAGGGGAGCTGTTTTTT
cdr3_aa: CASSSGGQLGGELFF

v_call: TRBV6-1
clone_size: .
j_call: TRBJ1-3
d_call: .
cdr3_nt: TGTGCCAGCAGTGAAGTATTAATCGAGGAATCTGGAAACACCATATATTTT
cdr3_aa: CASSEVLIEESGNTIYF

v_call: TRBV27
clone_size: .
j_call: TRBJ2-1
d_call: .
cdr3_nt: TGTGCCAGCAGTTACTACAGGTACAATGAGCAGTTCTTC
cdr3_aa: CASSYYRYNEQFF

v_call: TRBV27
clone_size: .
j_call: TRBJ2-1
d_call: .
cdr3_nt: TGTGCCAGCGCCTCCTTGCTAGTCACCCATGAGCAGTTCTTC
cdr3_aa: CASASLLVTHEQFF

v_call: TRBV2
clone_size: .
j_call: TRBJ1-6
d_call: .
cdr3_nt: TGTGCCAGTAAGTCAGATAATTCACCCCTCCACTTT
cdr3_aa: CASKSDNSPLHF

v_call: TRBV28
clone_size: .
j_call: TRBJ1-1
d_call: .
cdr3_nt: TGTGCCAGCAGTTCCCCGGGACAAGTGAACACTGAAGCTTTCTTT
cdr3_aa: CASSSPGQVNTEAFF

v_call: TRBV19
clone_size: .
j_call: TRBJ1-1
d_call: TRBD1
cdr3_nt: TGTGCCAGTAGCAGGGACAGGGAAACTGAAGCTTTCTTT
cdr3_aa: CASSRDRETEAFF

v_call: TRBV4-1
clone_size: .
j_call: TRBJ2-3
d_call: TRBD2
cdr3_nt: TGCGCCAGCAGCCATTTTACTAGCGGGTACACAGATACGCAGTATTTT
cdr3_aa: CASSHFTSGYTDTQYF

v_call: TRBV20-1
clone_size: once
j_call: TRBJ1-1
d_call: .
cdr3_nt: TGCAGTGCTAGACTTTACACTGAAGCTTTCTTT
cdr3_aa: CSARLYTEAFF